The clone carrying this TCR beta chain has a handful of counts. Its antigen is not known. A universal primer site was added by template switching, and unique molecular identifiers were carried by the cDNA. TCRdb independently ran MiXCR on the 5' RACE reads; one entry per CDR3 protein. The sample yields around 650,000 distinct CDR3 sequences, roughly 7.2% seen once. This entry is derived from a study of identical twins. Regarding the study as a whole: Cord blood's abundant beta clonotypes had fewer insertions, unlike memory repertoires. Beta out-of-frame sequences showed weaker excess twin sharing.

In every case, the donor was a healthy Caucasian. The CDR3 is made up of 13 amino acids. Trimming cost V 4 bases and J 5 bases, with 11 bases left between them. CDR1 LNHDA and CDR2 SQIVND come from the germline V gene (reference sequence). These sequences were also reported in another study, on yellow fever vaccine responses in identical twins.

The chain is built from TRBV19 and TRBJ2-5; tentatively, D is TRBD1 (6 bases). Source material: PBMCs. The receptor comes from a woman aged 18-30 years in good health. The CDR3 protein is CASSTGVRETQYF. CDR3 DNA sequence: TGTGCCAGTAGTACAGGGGTGAGGGAGACCCAGTACTTC.